The next 12 T cell receptor beta chains were all read from a single sample in a study of T cells after yellow fever vaccination. TCRdb reanalysed the 5' RACE reads using MiXCR and keeps one entry per CDR3 protein. Of approximately 610,000 distinct CDR3 sequences in the sample, less than 20% are singletons; the top ten hold around 16%. Here the sequenced sample was PBMCs, taken 4 to 6 days after the first yellow fever vaccination. Receptors were obtained from a man aged 18 to 30 who received the YFV17D yellow fever vaccine.

This chain uses TRBV4-1 with TRBJ2-7; perhaps TRBD1 as D (6 bases). The length of the CDR3 is 13 residues. V lost 0 bases, J lost 4 bases, and 7 bases lay in between. Looked up from germline, CDR1 is MGHRA and CDR2 is YSYEKL. The CDR3 region has the DNA TGCGCCAGCAGCCAAGAAACAGGGTACGAGCAGTACTTC. Its protein product is CASSQETGYEQYF.

This clonotype was seen a few times. The chain combines TRBV7-9 with TRBJ1-6; D is perhaps TRBD1 (6 bases). The CDR3 runs to 15 residues. Germline V gene sequence: CDR1 SEHNR, CDR2 FQNEAQ (reference sequence). V was cut by 2 bases and J by 6 bases, with 11 bases left in between. CDR3 bases: TGTGCCAGCAGCTTATACGCCAGGGGTAATTCACCCCTCCACTTT. Translation gives CASSLYARGNSPLHF.

In this sample, this clonotype turned up a few times. The chain recombines TRBV29-1 with TRBJ2-5, with D uncertain. This CDR3 comprises 13 residues. Deletions cut 3 bases from V and 4 bases from J, with 12 bases between. Germline V gene data show CDR1 as SQVTM and CDR2 as ANQGSEA. This CDR3 is CSVDHLGRETQYF. In DNA, the CDR3 is TGCAGCGTTGATCATCTGGGCCGAGAGACCCAGTACTTC.

This chain connects TRBV11-1 to TRBJ2-1; 7 nucleotides align to TRBD1. This CDR3 is 15 amino acids long. V was pared by 5 bases and J by 3 bases, with 7 bases of the junction left unmatched. Germline loops: CDR1 SGHAT, CDR2 FQDESV (reference sequence). CDR3 sequence (DNA): TGTGCCAGCAGCCTCTTCCGGACAGGCTACAATGAGCAGTTCTTC. Translating it yields CASSLFRTGYNEQFF. Full variable domain (missing parts from reference TRBV11-1 and TRBJ2-1): EAEVAQSPRYKITEKSQAVAFWCDPISGHATLYWYRQILGQGPELLVQFQDESVVDDSQLPKDRFSAERLKGVDSTLKIQPAELGDSAMYLCASSLFRTGYNEQFFGPGTRLTVL.

There are many counts of this clonotype. The CDR3 sequence: CASSRTNTEAFF. Written as DNA, the CDR3 is TGTGCCAGCAGCCGGACAAACACTGAAGCTTTCTTT. The gene calls are TRBV12-3 or TRBV12-4 and TRBJ1-1; a possible D gene is TRBD1 (5 bases). Trimming pared 6 bases from V and 2 bases from J, leaving 7 bases between. The CDR3 loop spans 12 amino acids.

A few counts support this clonotype. The chain carries TRBV28 and TRBJ1-2, with 9 bases that match TRBD1. CDR3 length: 13 amino acids. Trimming took 2 bases from V and 8 from J; bases not matched to a gene: 3. Germline assignment: CDR1 MDHEN and CDR2 SYDVKM. The CDR3 here is CASSLTGGAGYTF. DNA for the CDR3: TGTGCCAGCAGTTTAACAGGGGGCGCGGGCTACACCTTC.

In this sample, this clonotype turned up a few times. The V and J genes are TRBV7-2 and TRBJ2-3; TRBD2 matches 12 bases. The CDR3 covers 17 residues. Germline V gene sequence: CDR1 SGHTA, CDR2 FQGNSA. The V segment lost 5 bases and the J segment 6 bases; nucleotides outside the gene matches: 12. The CDR3 region has the DNA TGTGCCAGCAGCATCGGACTAGCGGGGATGATGGTGGATACGCAGTATTTT. Translated, it gives CASSIGLAGMMVDTQYF.

The genes are TRBV7-9 and TRBJ2-1, with D possibly being TRBD1 (5 bases). Germline lookup yields CDR1 SEHNR and CDR2 FQNEAQ (reference sequence). Deletions cut 10 bases from V and 4 bases from J, with 11 bases between. This CDR3 spans 12 amino acids. The chain's CDR3 is CATYDSYNEQFF. CDR3 DNA sequence: TGTGCCACCTACGACAGTTACAATGAGCAGTTCTTC. Full variable domain (rest looked up from reference TRBV7-9 and TRBJ2-1): DTGVSQNPRHKITKRGQNVTFRCDPISEHNRLYWYRQTLGQGPEFLTYFQNEAQLEKSRLLSDRFSAERPKGSFSTLEIQRTEQGDSAMYLCATYDSYNEQFFGPGTRLTVL.

The rearrangement uses TRBV5-4 and TRBJ2-3; tentatively, D is TRBD2 (6 bases). Looked up from germline, CDR1 is SGHNT and CDR2 is YYREEE (reference sequence). This CDR3 comprises 15 residues. The ends were cut back, 7 bases at V and 2 bases at J, with 17 bases in the middle. CDR3 region: CASEAGKRPTDTQYF. Here the CDR3 DNA reads TGTGCCAGCGAGGCGGGGAAAAGACCCACAGATACGCAGTATTTT.

The rearrangement links TRBV20-1 to TRBJ2-7, with TRBD2 matching 7 bases. V lost 2 bases to trimming and J lost 0 bases; unmatched junction nucleotides: 4. Germline CDR1 DFQATT, CDR2 SNEGSKA (reference sequence). This CDR3 comprises 14 residues. CDR3 bases: TGCAGTGCTAGACGCGCTAGCGGCTCCTACGAGCAGTACTTC. Translated: CSARRASGSYEQYF.

The J gene is TRBJ1-1, the V gene TRBV4-3; 7 bases fit TRBD1. After removal of 3 bases from V and 5 bases from J, the junction contained 6 bases not matched to a gene. The CDR3 is 14 amino acids. The germline V gene has CDR1 LGHNA and CDR2 YSLEER. Written as DNA, the CDR3 is TGCGCCAGCAGCCAGGCGGGGACAGCGACTGAAGCTTTCTTT. Translating gives CASSQAGTATEAFF.

This clonotype came up a few times. V and J are TRBV24-1 and TRBJ1-3; possibly TRBD1 for D (5 bases). Deletions cut 6 bases from V and 4 bases from J, with 6 bases between. This CDR3 is 12 amino acids long. In germline, CDR1 is KGHDR, CDR2 SFDVKD. The CDR3 DNA sequence: TGTGCCACCAGTCGGGACGGAAACACCATATATTTT. Its protein is CATSRDGNTIYF.